The sequence of this T cell receptor beta chain was determined in a study of blood T cell repertoires in COVID-19. The wider study: The cDNA or gDNA used as material had been derived from T cells, B-cell-depleted T cells, or PBMCs.

Data came from immunoSEQ multiplex PCR; TCRdb stores just in-frame clones and leaves some out. Counted here are about 200,000 clones, approximately 80% occurring once; the ten biggest clones make up 27%. This receptor was taken from a man in his forties or fifties with acute or convalescent COVID-19. The sequenced sample consisted of peripheral blood.

The CDR3 region is CASSPGTAYPLAKNIQYF. DNA of the CDR3: TGCGCCAGCAGCCCGGGGACAGCATATCCTTTAGCCAAAAACATTCAGTACTTC. This chain links TRBV4-1 with TRBJ2-4; 7 positions match TRBD1. The CDR3 covers 18 residues. The V segment lost 4 bases and the J segment 0 bases; nucleotides outside the gene matches: 12. From germline, CDR1 is MGHRA and CDR2 YSYEKL.